This TCR beta chain comes out of a study of CD8 T cells in Susac syndrome. Reverse transcription of about 0.45 to 1 ug RNA was performed with random hexamers. TCR beta CDR3 was amplified by immunoSEQ covering 54 Vbeta and 13 Jbeta. TCRdb processed the immunoSEQ multiplex PCR reads anew with MiXCR; each CDR3 protein has one entry. Here the sample spans a few hundred thousand distinct CDR3 sequences, more than 85% being singletons. The sequenced target, TCR beta, came from blood CD8+ and CD4+ T cells. Those who served as multiple sclerosis controls were treatment-naive patients with stable or active relapsing-remitting disease. While CD8+ and CD4+ T cells were isolated negatively, TEMRA cells were enriched by FACS. V shed 1 base and J shed 5 bases, with 12 bases lying between them. This CDR3 has 15 amino acids. Germline V gives CDR1 PRHDT, CDR2 FYEKMQ (reference sequence).

The sequenced material came from CD8+ T cells from PBMCs. The V gene is TRBV13, the J gene TRBJ2-1; no clear D gene. The sequence came from a human donor with multiple sclerosis. The CDR3: CASSLAARTHNEQFF. The CDR3 coding sequence is TGTGCCAGCAGCTTAGCAGCTCGCACTCACAATGAGCAGTTCTTC.